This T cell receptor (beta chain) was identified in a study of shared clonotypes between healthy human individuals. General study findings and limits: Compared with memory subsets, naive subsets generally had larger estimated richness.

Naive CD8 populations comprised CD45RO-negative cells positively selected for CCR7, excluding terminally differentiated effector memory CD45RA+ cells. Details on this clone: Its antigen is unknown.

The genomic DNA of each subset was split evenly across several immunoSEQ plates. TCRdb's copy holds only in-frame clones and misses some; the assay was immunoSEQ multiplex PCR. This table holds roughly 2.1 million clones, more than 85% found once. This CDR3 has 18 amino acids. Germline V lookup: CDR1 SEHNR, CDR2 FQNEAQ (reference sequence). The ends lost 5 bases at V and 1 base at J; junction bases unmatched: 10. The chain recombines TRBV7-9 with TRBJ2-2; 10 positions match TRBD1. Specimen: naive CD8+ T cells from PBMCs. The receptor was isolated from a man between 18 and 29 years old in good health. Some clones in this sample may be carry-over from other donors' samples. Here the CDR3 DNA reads TGTGCCAGCAGCCCGTCCCGGGACAGGGGTCGGAACACCGGGGAGCTGTTTTTT. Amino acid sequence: CASSPSRDRGRNTGELFF.